Following are 5 T cell receptor beta chains from one sample sequenced in a study of beta chain features in type 1 diabetes. The entirety of the isolated RNA underwent reverse transcription, so expressed TCRB transcripts were sequenced. Assay: immunoSEQ multiplex PCR; the TCRdb copy retains only in-frame clones and omits some. Altogether roughly 250,000 clones are present, around 10% being singletons, with the ten largest covering approximately 0.03%. Sequencing input: naive CD4+ T cells from blood. The receptors come from a woman aged 18-35 years in good health.

This clone was seen only a few times. This chain connects TRBV29-1 to TRBJ1-5; D remains ambiguous. The germline gives CDR1 SQVTM, CDR2 ANQGSEA. Trimming took off 6 bases at V and 2 bases at J, with 8 bases between the two ends. The CDR3 totals 12 residues. CDR3 sequence: CSVAEGNQPQHF. DNA for the CDR3: TGCAGCGTAGCAGAGGGCAATCAGCCCCAGCATTTT.

Notes on this clone: No conserved phenylalanine or tryptophan is present at the end of the CDR3, so a read error is the likely explanation. V usage is TRBV5-6 and J usage is TRBJ2-3; D is uncertain. This CDR3 has 11 amino acids. Trimming shortened V by 0 bases and J by 4 bases, and 0 bases separated the two germline ends. CDR1 SGHDT and CDR2 YYEEEE come from the germline V gene. This CDR3 is CASSLADTQYL. CDR3 sequence (DNA): TGTGCCAGCAGCTTGGCAGATACGCAGTATCTT.

The chain recombines TRBV7-9 with TRBJ1-3; the match to TRBD1 covers 8 bases. CDR3 length: 13 amino acids. Per the germline V gene, CDR1 is SEHNR and CDR2 is FQNEAQ (reference sequence). Losses at the gene ends were 9 bases for V and 3 bases for J; bases not matched to a gene: 4. CDR3 coding DNA: TGTGCCAGGACCGGGACAGGTGGAAACACCATATATTTT. Translating it yields CARTGTGGNTIYF.

The V gene is TRBV28, the J gene TRBJ1-6; 10 nucleotides line up with TRBD1. The germline V gene encodes CDR1 MDHEN and CDR2 SYDVKM. After removal of 5 bases from V and 8 bases from J, the junction contained 6 bases not matched to a gene. The CDR3 is 15 amino acids. Here the CDR3 DNA reads TGTGCCAGCAGTGCATGGGACAGGGGTTATTCACCCCTCCACTTT. Its translation: CASSAWDRGYSPLHF.

The chain uses TRBV11-2 and TRBJ2-1, with TRBD2 identical over 10 bases. The germline CDR1 and CDR2 sequences are SGHAT and FQNNGV. The CDR3 length is 17 residues. With 6 bases clipped from V and 3 bases from J, the junction kept 11 bases outside the gene matches. The CDR3 DNA follows: TGTGCCAGCAGTTTTACCAATCTAGCGGGGGTCTACAATGAGCAGTTCTTC. Protein: CASSFTNLAGVYNEQFF.